The 14 T cell receptor beta chains in this list originate from one sample, sequenced in a study of siplizumab effects on memory and regulatory T cells. Only in-frame clones appear in the TCRdb table, and some are missing; sequencing was by immunoSEQ multiplex PCR. Among approximately 65,000 clones listed, around four fifths were seen once. Material for sequencing was memory CD4+ T cells sorted from blood. Source of these receptors: a human donor in good health.

The chain employs TRBV7-9 and TRBJ1-5; D gene ambiguous. V dropped 1 base and J dropped 0 bases, with 7 bases sitting between them. This CDR3 region has 15 residues. Germline lookup yields CDR1 SEHNR and CDR2 FQNEAQ (reference sequence). CDR3 sequence: CASSLVGNSNQPQHF. CDR3 DNA: TGTGCCAGCAGCTTAGTTGGAAATAGCAATCAGCCCCAGCATTTT.

The CDR3 reads CASSLDMDRGYNEQFF. CDR3 nucleotides: TGCGCCAGCAGCTTGGATATGGACAGGGGGTACAATGAGCAGTTCTTC. This sequence joins TRBV5-1 and TRBJ2-1; 10 bases align to TRBD1. Germline V lookup: CDR1 SGHRS, CDR2 YFSETQ. CDR3 length equals 16 residues. The trim removed 0 bases at V and 4 bases at J, leaving 4 bases unmatched.

The chain joins TRBV6-1 to TRBJ2-7; a possible D gene is TRBD1 (6 bases). Deletions cut 5 bases from V and 6 bases from J, with 17 bases between. Germline V lookup: CDR1 MNHNS, CDR2 SASEGT. The CDR3 is 14 residues long. This CDR3 reads CASSHRDTAAEQYF. CDR3 coding DNA: TGTGCCAGCAGTCACCGGGACACCGCAGCCGAGCAGTACTTC.

The chain uses TRBV6-1 and TRBJ1-2; D gene unclear. CDR1 MNHNS and CDR2 SASEGT come from the germline V gene. V was pared by 0 bases and J by 4 bases, with 12 bases between. This CDR3 has 15 residues. Here the CDR3 DNA reads TGTGCCAGCAGTGAAGCTTTGGACGGATTCTATGGCTACACCTTC. Protein: CASSEALDGFYGYTF.

As concerns this clone: This same CDR3 is encoded by further DNA sequences in the sample. The rearrangement joins TRBV6-6 to TRBJ2-7, with D unclear. Germline V gene data show CDR1 as MNHNY and CDR2 as SVGAGI (reference sequence). The CDR3 sequence is 15 residues long. V was pared by 0 bases and J by 0 bases, with 9 bases between. The CDR3 region is CASSYSGESSYEQYF. CDR3 sequence (DNA): TGTGCCAGCAGTTACTCGGGCGAGAGCTCCTACGAGCAGTACTTC.

V and J are TRBV7-3 and TRBJ2-1; unclear D gene. The V end lost 2 bases, the J end lost 6 bases, and 11 bases lay between the germline ends. Germline V CDR1 and CDR2: SGHTA, FQGTGA. The CDR3 has 14 amino acids. The CDR3 nucleotides read TGTGCCAGCAGCTTAGGACCCACTCCCAATGAGCAGTTCTTC. Encoded protein: CASSLGPTPNEQFF.

There are a few counts of this clone. The V and J genes are TRBV7-9 and TRBJ1-1, with D unclear. Germline values: CDR1 SEHNR, CDR2 FQNEAQ (reference sequence). V lost 5 bases and J 6 bases, leaving 10 bases between the germline ends. This CDR3 region has 12 residues. CDR3 residues: CASSPVVAEAFF. The CDR3 nucleotides read TGTGCCAGCAGCCCCGTAGTGGCTGAAGCTTTCTTT.

The V and J genes are TRBV5-4 and TRBJ2-7, with 7 bases that match TRBD2. Losses at the gene ends were 3 bases for V and 5 bases for J; bases not matched to a gene: 14. Germline loops: CDR1 SGHNT, CDR2 YYREEE (reference sequence). This CDR3 is 16 amino acids long. The chain's CDR3 is CASSYYVKAGSHEQYF. In DNA form, the CDR3 reads TGTGCCAGCAGCTATTACGTCAAAGCGGGGTCCCACGAGCAGTACTTC.

This clone turned up a few times. The CDR3 DNA reads as TGTGCCAGCAGCTTTGCGGCATCTTTTTACAATGAGCAGTTCTTC. Its translation is CASSFAASFYNEQFF. J is TRBJ2-1 and V is TRBV5-6; D is unresolved. The CDR3 extends over 15 amino acids. Germline CDR1 SGHDT, CDR2 YYEEEE. Between the trimmed V and J ends, which lost 2 bases and 4 bases, there was a span of 13 bases.

This clone was observed a few times. The V and J genes are TRBV7-9 and TRBJ2-3; D gene uncertain. CDR1 and CDR2 from the germline V gene are SEHNR and FQNEAQ (reference sequence). This CDR3 is built from 12 residues. Trimming took 5 bases from V and 2 from J, leaving 5 bases between them. CDR3 bases: TGTGCCAGCAGCCCTAACACAGATACGCAGTATTTT. Amino acids: CASSPNTDTQYF.

As for this clone: A junction boundary mismatches the germline segment, possibly from a read error. This rearrangement joins TRBV5-6 to TRBJ2-5; D call uncertain. Looked up from germline, CDR1 is SGHDT and CDR2 is YYEEEE. CDR3 length: 14 amino acids. The CDR3: CASSPGTNVEPQYF. The CDR3 region has the DNA TGTGCCAGCAGCCCGGGTACGAACGTAGAGCCCCAGTACTTC.

This chain joins TRBV19 and TRBJ1-2; 10 nucleotides match TRBD1. The length of the CDR3 is 13 residues. Germline CDR1 and CDR2: LNHDA and SQIVND (reference sequence). V shed 2 bases and J 7 bases; nucleotides not matched to a gene: 1. CDR3 sequence: CASSIRDRGGYTF. As DNA, the CDR3 is TGTGCCAGTAGTATACGGGACAGGGGTGGCTACACCTTC. The complete variable domain, with remaining parts taken from reference TRBV19 and TRBJ1-2, reads DGGITQSPKYLFRKEGQNVTLSCEQNLNHDAMYWYRQDPGQGLRLIYYSQIVNDFQKGDIAEGYSVSREKKESFPLTVTSAQKNPTAFYLCASSIRDRGGYTFGSGTRLTVV.

The chain uses TRBV27 and TRBJ1-2; TRBD1 might be the D (5 bases). CDR1 is MNHEY and CDR2 is SMNVEV in the germline V gene (reference sequence). With 2 bases removed from V and 5 bases from J, the gap between germline ends came to 12 bases. The CDR3 has 14 residues. The chain's CDR3 is CASSLEAGLYGYTF. For the CDR3, the DNA is TGTGCCAGCAGTTTAGAGGCAGGGCTATATGGCTACACCTTC.

The chain joins TRBV10-3 to TRBJ2-1; tentative D call: TRBD2 (5 bases). Germline V lookup: CDR1 ENHRY, CDR2 SYGVKD. The CDR3 contains 15 residues. V was cut by 2 bases and J by 3 bases, with 11 bases left in between. CDR3 protein: CAISEAASNYNEQFF. The CDR3 DNA reads TGTGCCATCAGTGAGGCCGCTAGCAACTACAATGAGCAGTTCTTC.